This record looks at one T cell receptor (beta chain) sequence and its context. These data come from a study of cytomegalovirus exposure and HLA in healthy donors. Amplification used 60 Vbeta primers and 13 Jbeta primers. Sequencing was performed with immunoSEQ multiplex PCR; in TCRdb, only in-frame clones are kept and a portion is missing. The data contain 150,000 to 200,000 clones, roughly 85% of them singletons. Germline CDR1 and CDR2: SGHTA and FQGNSA. V dropped 5 bases and J dropped 5; count of bases not matched to a gene: 9. CDR3 length: 15 amino acids. The receptor's source is a woman aged 45-65 years in good health and CMV-seronegative. The V and J genes are TRBV7-2 and TRBJ2-3; 8 bases map to TRBD1. Sequences were obtained from PBMCs. In DNA form, the CDR3 reads TGTGCCAGCAGCCAAGCAGGGGGCAAAGGAGATACGCAGTATTTT. Translated, it gives CASSQAGGKGDTQYF.